The TCR beta chain under discussion was sequenced for a study of blood T cell repertoires in COVID-19. Overall study: Some COVID-19 samples were acute and others convalescent; all came from the United States, Italy and Spain. Nucleic acid was either cDNA or gDNA, and it came from T cells, B-cell-depleted T cells, or PBMCs.

V dropped 5 bases and J dropped 7 bases, with 12 bases sitting between them. This CDR3 has 13 amino acids. From germline, CDR1 is SEHNR and CDR2 FQNEAQ (reference sequence). Sequencing used immunoSEQ multiplex PCR; TCRdb keeps in-frame clones, though not all of them. The table has tens of thousands of clones, about nine tenths seen once. V and J are TRBV7-9 and TRBJ1-5, with D possibly TRBD1 on 6 matching bases. The clonotype originates from a man aged 60-69 years with acute or convalescent COVID-19. Sequencing used peripheral blood. In DNA form, the CDR3 reads TGTGCCAGCAGCCTGCCAGGGGAACAGCCCCAGCATTTT. It specifies CASSLPGEQPQHF. The whole variable domain, filled in from reference TRBV7-9 and TRBJ1-5, reads DTGVSQNPRHKITKRGQNVTFRCDPISEHNRLYWYRQTLGQGPEFLTYFQNEAQLEKSRLLSDRFSAERPKGSFSTLEIQRTEQGDSAMYLCASSLPGEQPQHFGDGTRLSIL.